The clone carrying this T cell receptor (beta chain) appeared many times. What it recognizes is unknown. The junction and the germline gene differ at one end; a read error may be behind it. This sample is part of a study of OX40 agonist ivuxolimab in advanced cancers. On the study more broadly: At 82.7% male, the cohort had a mean age of approximately 64 years, ranging from about 23 to 79. The eligibility criteria allowed prior anti-PD-1, anti-PD-L1 or anti-CTLA-4 therapy, and 40% had some. Study-wide results and limits: At 0.1 to 3.0 mg/kg and by week 6, clonal expansion occurred in CD4+ and CD8+ blood T cells.

The protocol was immunoSEQ multiplex PCR, while the TCRdb copy is restricted to in-frame clones and leaves out a portion. The sample holds about 29,000 clones, around 85% seen once. The CDR3 is made up of 12 amino acids. Germline V lookup: CDR1 MNHEY, CDR2 SVGAGI. Patients who had autoimmune disease history or got systemic immunosuppression were left out. The receptor was isolated from an adult with an advanced solid tumor such as melanoma, head and neck, liver or kidney cancer. The specimen comprised CD4+ or CD8+ T cells sorted from blood, sampled in a trial of the OX40 agonist ivuxolimab. The chain uses TRBV6-5 and TRBJ2-7, with TRBD2 as a possible D gene (6 bases). Here the CDR3 DNA reads TGTGCCAGCAGTCAGCGCTTCGGGACTCCAATCTTC. Encoded protein: CASSQRFGTPIF.